The source of this T cell receptor (beta chain) is a study of blood T cell repertoires in COVID-19. The data were produced by immunoSEQ multiplex PCR, yet TCRdb's version contains in-frame clones alone and is incomplete. The sample shows 250,000 or so clones, 84% of them seen only once. There are 15 residues in the CDR3. Trimming removed 2 bases from V and 1 base from J; junction bases left unmatched: 1. CDR1 is MNHEY, CDR2 SMNVEV, per germline (reference sequence). The sequencing input was peripheral blood. This chain links TRBV27 with TRBJ2-1; 8 bases align to TRBD2. The receptor's source is a man aged 50 to 60 with acute or convalescent COVID-19. CDR3 nucleotides: TGTGCCAGCAGTTTACTAGCGGGTTCCTACAATGAGCAGTTCTTC. Amino acid sequence: CASSLLAGSYNEQFF.